The 25 T cell receptor beta chains presented below share a single source sample, sequenced in a study of immune evolution from preneoplasia to lung adenocarcinoma. Repertoires were generated with immunoSEQ multiplex PCR, while TCRdb's copy carries only in-frame clones and drops some. The table lists tens of thousands of clones, more than 60% of them singletons. Sequences were obtained from FFPE invasive lung adenocarcinoma tissue. The receptor set was obtained from a person in their sixties with lung adenocarcinoma.

The rearrangement links TRBV28 to TRBJ2-7; 13 nucleotides align to TRBD2. CDR1 MDHEN and CDR2 SYDVKM come from the germline V gene. This CDR3 is built from 17 residues. V shed 6 bases and J 6 bases; nucleotides not matched to a gene: 14. CDR3: CASSLESRTSGGREQYF. The DNA of the CDR3 is TGTGCCAGCAGCCTCGAATCCCGGACTAGCGGGGGTCGCGAGCAGTACTTC.

The chain carries TRBV9 and TRBJ2-7; D is perhaps TRBD1 or TRBD2 (6 bases each). The CDR3 loop spans 16 amino acids. Germline CDR1 SGDLS, CDR2 YYNGEE. Trimming removed 5 bases at V and 3 bases at J, with 21 bases between. The CDR3 DNA is TGTGCCAGCAGTCCCCGAGGGGGGAAGGGCGACTACGAGCAGTACTTC. Translated: CASSPRGGKGDYEQYF.

This chain joins TRBV5-6 and TRBJ1-4; a weak D match, TRBD1 (6 bases). Germline values: CDR1 SGHDT, CDR2 YYEEEE. Between the trimmed V and J ends, which lost 0 bases and 3 bases, there was a span of 9 bases. The CDR3 is 15 residues long. The CDR3 nucleotides are TGTGCCAGCAGCTTGGTAGGGGGAGCTAATGAAAAACTGTTTTTT. Translating gives CASSLVGGANEKLFF.

The chain couples TRBV5-8 to TRBJ2-1, with TRBD1 as a possible D gene (5 bases). V was shortened by 4 bases and J by 5 bases, with 16 bases between the two germline ends. Germline V gene sequence: CDR1 SGHTS, CDR2 YDEGEE. The CDR3 has 15 residues. This CDR3 reads CASSHTIRDNNEQFF. The CDR3 nucleotides read TGTGCCAGCAGCCATACGATCAGGGATAACAATGAGCAGTTCTTC.

A few counts support this clone. J is TRBJ1-2 and V is TRBV23-1; D perhaps matches TRBD1 (5 bases). TRBV23-1 is treated as an ORF (open reading frame) with a function not yet certain. V lost 3 bases, J lost 1 base, and 15 bases lay in between. This CDR3 is built from 16 residues. This chain's CDR3 is CASSQGGEKNNYGYTF. In nucleotides, the CDR3 is TGCGCCAGCAGTCAGGGGGGAGAGAAGAATAACTATGGCTACACCTTC.

The chain has TRBV18 and TRBJ1-1; D is undetermined. Trimming cost V 1 base and J 4 bases, with 10 bases left between them. The V gene's germline CDR1 is KGHSH and CDR2 LQKENI. The length of the CDR3 is 14 residues. CDR3 nucleotides: TGTGCCAGCTCACCACAAGGGAGGGTCACTGAAGCTTTCTTT. Translating gives CASSPQGRVTEAFF.

V usage is TRBV6-1 and J usage is TRBJ1-4; the D gene is possibly TRBD1 (5 bases). V was trimmed by 6 bases and J by 4 bases, leaving 15 bases between them. Per germline, CDR1 MNHNS and CDR2 SASEGT. The CDR3 contains 15 residues. DNA of the CDR3: TGTGCCAGCAGACCGGCCGGGGGGGGTAATGAAAAACTGTTTTTT. Translation gives CASRPAGGGNEKLFF.

The J gene is TRBJ2-4, the V gene TRBV9, with a possible D match to TRBD2 (5 bases). Germline V gene sequence: CDR1 SGDLS, CDR2 YYNGEE. V was clipped by 2 bases and J by 7 bases, with 10 bases between them. The CDR3 covers 13 residues. The CDR3 region is CASSVDLRNIQYF. DNA of the CDR3: TGTGCCAGCAGCGTGGACTTGAGGAACATTCAGTACTTC. Drawing the rest from reference TRBV9 and TRBJ2-4, the complete variable domain is DSGVTQTPKHLITATGQRVTLRCSPRSGDLSVYWYQQSLDQGLQFLIQYYNGEERAKGNILERFSAQQFPDLHSELNLSSLELGDSALYFCASSVDLRNIQYFGAGTRLSVL.

The V gene is TRBV4-1, the J gene TRBJ1-1; D is uncertain. CDR3 length: 15 amino acids. V lost 1 base and J 0 bases, leaving 9 bases between the germline ends. From germline, CDR1 is MGHRA and CDR2 YSYEKL. The CDR3 spells CASSQATNMNTEAFF. CDR3 nucleotide sequence: TGCGCCAGCAGCCAAGCGACGAATATGAACACTGAAGCTTTCTTT.

The V call is TRBV9, the J call TRBJ2-1; D is undetermined. V lost 0 bases to trimming and J lost 1 base, with 8 bases between them. The germline CDR1 and CDR2 sequences are SGDLS and YYNGEE. The CDR3 length is 15 residues. This CDR3 is CASSVVPGSYNEQFF. DNA of the CDR3: TGTGCCAGCAGCGTAGTCCCTGGTTCCTACAATGAGCAGTTCTTC. Together with reference TRBV9 and TRBJ2-1, the CDR3 gives the full variable domain: DSGVTQTPKHLITATGQRVTLRCSPRSGDLSVYWYQQSLDQGLQFLIQYYNGEERAKGNILERFSAQQFPDLHSELNLSSLELGDSALYFCASSVVPGSYNEQFFGPGTRLTVL.

This clone was recorded once. The chain combines TRBV6-5 with TRBJ2-7; 9 nucleotides line up with TRBD1. After removal of 7 bases from V and 1 base from J, the junction contained 5 bases not matched to a gene. The CDR3 spans 14 residues. Germline CDR1 MNHEY, CDR2 SVGAGI. CDR3 in DNA: TGTGCCAGCATCTCCGGGACAGGGTCCTACGAGCAGTACTTC. This sequence encodes CASISGTGSYEQYF.

V gene TRBV2 combines with J gene TRBJ1-1, with D uncertain. Germline V gene lookup returns CDR1 SNHLY and CDR2 FYNNEI. This CDR3 region has 13 residues. Between the trimmed V and J ends, which lost 7 bases and 0 bases, there was a span of 9 bases. CDR3 sequence (DNA): TGTGCCAGCACGGCAAATATGAACACTGAAGCTTTCTTT. Its protein product is CASTANMNTEAFF.

In regard to this clone: One end of the junction fails to match germline, which may point to a read error. V usage is TRBV28 and J usage is TRBJ2-3, with D perhaps being TRBD1 or TRBD2 (5 bases each). The CDR3 spans 14 residues. The germline gives CDR1 MDHEN, CDR2 SYDVKM. Here the CDR3 DNA reads TGTGCCAGCAGTTTACGGCTAGCCGGGACCTCCCCGTTGTTT. Translating it yields CASSLRLAGTSPLF. Supplemented by reference TRBV28 and TRBJ2-3, the full variable domain reads DVKVTQSSRYLVKRTGEKVFLECVQDMDHENMFWYRQDPGLGLRLIYFSYDVKMKEKGDIPEGYSVSREKKERFSLILESASTNQTSMYLCASSLRLAGTSPLFGPGTRLTVL.

This rearrangement joins TRBV5-4 to TRBJ2-7; D possibly corresponds to TRBD2 (5 bases). CDR3 length equals 13 residues. Trimming took 4 bases from V and 6 from J, leaving 14 bases between them. Germline loops: CDR1 SGHNT, CDR2 YYREEE (reference sequence). The chain's CDR3 is CASSPLRAAEQYF. The CDR3 DNA is TGTGCCAGCAGCCCCCTGAGGGCGGCCGAGCAGTACTTC.

The V gene is TRBV11-2, the J gene TRBJ2-1; TRBD2 agrees at 10 bases. The CDR3 spans 15 residues. Germline V CDR1 and CDR2: SGHAT, FQNNGV. The trim removed 2 bases at V and 9 bases at J, leaving 7 bases unmatched. CDR3 amino acids: CASSLTSGTTREQFF. CDR3 bases: TGTGCCAGCAGCTTAACTAGCGGGACAACTCGTGAGCAGTTCTTC.

This clone was seen once. The V gene is TRBV9, the J gene TRBJ1-4; a possible D gene is TRBD1 (5 bases). The CDR3 is 15 amino acids. V dropped 0 bases and J dropped 8 bases, with 14 bases sitting between them. Germline V lookup: CDR1 SGDLS, CDR2 YYNGEE. CDR3 sequence (DNA): TGTGCCAGCAGCGTAGTTTCTTCGGGACGGGAAAAACTGTTTTTT. Protein: CASSVVSSGREKLFF.

The chain joins TRBV4-1 to TRBJ2-7; D gene unclear. V was trimmed by 3 bases and J by 0 bases, leaving 6 bases between them. The germline CDR1 and CDR2 sequences are MGHRA and YSYEKL. The length of the CDR3 is 13 residues. The CDR3 DNA reads as TGCGCCAGCAGCCAGGGCGTCTCCTACGAGCAGTACTTC. This encodes CASSQGVSYEQYF.

The V call is TRBV6-1, the J call TRBJ2-2; a possible D gene is TRBD1 (5 bases). The germline V gene encodes CDR1 MNHNS and CDR2 SASEGT. Trimming cost V 4 bases and J 4 bases, with 7 bases left between them. This CDR3 is 13 amino acids long. In nucleotides, the CDR3 is TGTGCCAGCAGTGGACAGATCACCGGGGAGCTGTTTTTT. It codes for CASSGQITGELFF.

This rearrangement joins TRBV11-2 to TRBJ2-2; TRBD2 matches 7 bases. From germline, CDR1 is SGHAT and CDR2 FQNNGV. The CDR3 spans 16 residues. V lost 5 bases and J lost 2; bases outside the gene matches: 8. This CDR3 is CASSPETSRNTGELFF. The CDR3 coding sequence is TGTGCCAGCAGCCCTGAGACTAGCAGAAACACCGGGGAGCTGTTTTTT.

V gene TRBV7-2 combines with J gene TRBJ1-4; possible D gene TRBD1, 6 bases. Germline V CDR1 and CDR2: SGHTA, FQGNSA. The CDR3 is 13 amino acids. V dropped 5 bases and J dropped 6 bases, with 10 bases sitting between them. The CDR3 region is CASSRYRDEKLFF. The CDR3 DNA reads as TGTGCCAGCAGCAGATACAGGGATGAAAAACTGTTTTTT.

This chain links TRBV6-5 with TRBJ2-5, with D unresolved. V lost 1 base and J 0 bases, leaving 6 bases between the germline ends. Germline V gene sequence: CDR1 MNHEY, CDR2 SVGAGI. The CDR3 spans 14 residues. CDR3 sequence reads: CASSYFRDQETQYF. CDR3 DNA sequence: TGTGCCAGCAGTTACTTCCGGGACCAAGAGACCCAGTACTTC.

The chain joins TRBV5-4 to TRBJ2-5; 7 nucleotides agree with TRBD1. Germline CDR1 reads SGHNT; CDR2 reads YYREEE (reference sequence). This CDR3 spans 14 amino acids. J was trimmed by 2 bases and V by 2 bases; bases with no gene match: 3. CDR3 region: CASSFPGQQETQYF. CDR3 bases: TGTGCCAGCAGCTTTCCGGGACAGCAAGAGACCCAGTACTTC.

The chain employs TRBV4-1 and TRBJ1-1; D uncertain. The CDR3 has 16 residues. V lost 1 base to trimming and J lost 5 bases, with 17 bases between them. The germline V gene has CDR1 MGHRA and CDR2 YSYEKL. The CDR3 protein is CASSQGRSPGWTEAFF. CDR3 DNA sequence: TGCGCCAGCAGCCAAGGGCGTTCTCCGGGGTGGACTGAAGCTTTCTTT.

The table lists this clone with a count of one. This sequence joins TRBV5-5 and TRBJ1-3; weak D call: TRBD1 (5 bases). The CDR3 sequence is 17 residues long. Trimming left V 4 bases short and J 0 bases short, with 17 bases between. CDR1 SGHKS and CDR2 YYEKEE come from the germline V gene (reference sequence). Here the CDR3 reads CASSRRDGLFSGNTIYF. The CDR3 DNA is TGTGCCAGCAGCCGACGGGACGGCTTATTCTCTGGAAACACCATATATTTT.

There are a few counts of this clone. The V gene is TRBV7-9, the J gene TRBJ2-5; the match to TRBD1 covers 12 bases. The V gene's germline CDR1 is SEHNR and CDR2 FQNEAQ (reference sequence). The ends lost 0 bases at V and 5 bases at J; junction bases unmatched: 4. The CDR3 totals 16 residues. This chain's CDR3 is CASSLAGTGGSETQYF. In nucleotides, the CDR3 is TGTGCCAGCAGCTTAGCCGGGACAGGGGGCAGCGAGACCCAGTACTTC.